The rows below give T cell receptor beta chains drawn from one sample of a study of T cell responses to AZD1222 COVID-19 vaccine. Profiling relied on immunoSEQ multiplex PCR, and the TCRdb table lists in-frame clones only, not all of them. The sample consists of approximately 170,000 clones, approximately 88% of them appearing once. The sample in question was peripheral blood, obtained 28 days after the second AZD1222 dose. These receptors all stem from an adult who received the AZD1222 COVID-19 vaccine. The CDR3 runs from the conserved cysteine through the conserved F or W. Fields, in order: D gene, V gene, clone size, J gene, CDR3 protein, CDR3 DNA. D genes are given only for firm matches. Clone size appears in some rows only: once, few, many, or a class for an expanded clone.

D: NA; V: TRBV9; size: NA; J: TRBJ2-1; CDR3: CASSVHLLGDYNEQFF; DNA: TGTGCCAGCAGCGTGCACCTCCTGGGGGACTACAATGAGCAGTTCTTC
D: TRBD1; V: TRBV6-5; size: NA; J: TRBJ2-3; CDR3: CASRTGLRDTQYF; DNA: TGTGCCAGCAGGACAGGGCTCCGGGATACGCAGTATTTT
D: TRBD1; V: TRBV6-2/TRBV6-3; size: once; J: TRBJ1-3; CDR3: CASSYSTGAAGNTIYF; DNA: TGTGCCAGCAGTTACTCTACAGGGGCGGCTGGAAACACCATATATTTT
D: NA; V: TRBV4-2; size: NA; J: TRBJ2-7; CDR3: CASSQGSQGTYEQYF; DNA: TGTGCCAGCAGCCAAGGTTCACAGGGAACCTACGAGCAGTACTTC
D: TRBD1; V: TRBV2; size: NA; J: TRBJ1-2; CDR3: CASRVGQGGTNYGYTF; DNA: TGTGCCAGCAGGGTCGGACAGGGCGGAACTAACTATGGCTACACCTTC
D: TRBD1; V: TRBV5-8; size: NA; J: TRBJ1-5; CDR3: CASSFGTGTGQPQHF; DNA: TGTGCCAGCAGCTTTGGGACAGGGACTGGTCAGCCCCAGCATTTT
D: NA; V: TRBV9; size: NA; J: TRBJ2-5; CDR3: CASSTSTGQIETQYF; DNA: TGTGCCAGCAGCACAAGTACCGGACAGATCGAGACCCAGTACTTC
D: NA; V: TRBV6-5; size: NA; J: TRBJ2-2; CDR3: CASSYSRTGELFF; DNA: TGTGCCAGCAGTTACTCGAGAACCGGGGAGCTGTTTTTT
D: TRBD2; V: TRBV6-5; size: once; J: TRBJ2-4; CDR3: CAGGGADKNIQYF; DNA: TGCGCCGGCGGGGGGGCCGACAAAAACATTCAGTACTTC
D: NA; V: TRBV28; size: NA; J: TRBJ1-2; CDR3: CASSLPGTGPRGYTF; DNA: TGTGCCAGCAGTCTTCCCGGGACTGGCCCAAGGGGCTACACCTTC
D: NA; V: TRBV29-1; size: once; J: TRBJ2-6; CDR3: CSVEGSGANVLTF; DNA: TGCAGCGTTGAAGGGTCTGGGGCCAACGTCCTGACTTTC
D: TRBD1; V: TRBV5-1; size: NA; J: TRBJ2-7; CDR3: CASGRGNLYEQYF; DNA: TGCGCCAGCGGCAGGGGGAATTTATACGAGCAGTACTTC
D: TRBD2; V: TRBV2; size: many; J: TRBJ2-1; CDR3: CASVSSGGPYNEQFF; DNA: TGTGCCAGTGTATCTAGCGGGGGCCCTTACAATGAGCAGTTCTTC
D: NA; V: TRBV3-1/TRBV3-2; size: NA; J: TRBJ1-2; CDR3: CASSQVQYGYTF; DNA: TGTGCCAGCAGCCAAGTGCAGTATGGCTACACCTTC
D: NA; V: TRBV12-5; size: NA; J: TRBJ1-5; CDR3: CASGLSGASNQPQHF; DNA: TGTGCTAGTGGTTTGTCGGGGGCGAGCAATCAGCCCCAGCATTTT
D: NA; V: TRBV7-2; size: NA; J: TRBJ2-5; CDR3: CASSLRRVRETQYF; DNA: TGTGCCAGCAGCTTAAGAAGGGTGCGAGAGACCCAGTACTTC
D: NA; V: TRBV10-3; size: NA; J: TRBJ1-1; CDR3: CAISVGPTEAFF; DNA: TGTGCCATCAGTGTCGGGCCCACTGAAGCTTTCTTT
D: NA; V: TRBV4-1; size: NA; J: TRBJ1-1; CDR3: CASSQRAGDTEAFF; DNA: TGCGCCAGCAGCCAAAGGGCGGGGGACACTGAAGCTTTCTTT
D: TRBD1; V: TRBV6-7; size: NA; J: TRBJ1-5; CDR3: CASSPDRVVSNQPQHF; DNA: TGTGCCAGCAGCCCCGACAGGGTGGTAAGCAATCAGCCCCAGCATTTT
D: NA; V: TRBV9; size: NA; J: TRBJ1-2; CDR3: CASSVEWTSNYGYTF; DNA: TGTGCCAGCAGCGTAGAGTGGACAAGTAACTATGGCTACACCTTC
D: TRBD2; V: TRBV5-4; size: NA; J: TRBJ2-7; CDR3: CASSLSGGADEQYF; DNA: TGTGCCAGCAGCCTTAGCGGGGGGGCCGACGAGCAGTACTTC
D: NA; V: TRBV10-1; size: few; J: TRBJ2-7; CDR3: CASSVAGSSYEQYF; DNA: TGCGCCAGCAGTGTGGCCGGCTCCTCCTACGAGCAGTACTTC